Shown below are 5 T cell receptor beta chains from a single sample sequenced in a study of CD8+ T cells in alopecia areata. cDNA prepared by RNA extraction and subsequent reverse transcription served as the template for sequencing. Sequencing used immunoSEQ multiplex PCR; TCRdb keeps in-frame clones, though not all of them. The data contain fewer than 110,000 clones, roughly 84% of them singletons. The treatment: oral pan-JAK inhibitor, 5-10 mg twice daily. This specimen consisted of CD8+ T cells sorted from blood, obtained at week 24, from a patient treated with tofacitinib. These receptors were taken from a human donor with alopecia areata.

The rearrangement joins TRBV5-1 to TRBJ2-7; D not certain. CDR3 length: 14 amino acids. V was cut by 5 bases and J by 3 bases, with 15 bases left in between. Looked up from germline, CDR1 is SGHRS and CDR2 is YFSETQ. Here the CDR3 reads CASRPAANLYEQYF. CDR3 DNA: TGCGCCAGCAGGCCCGCGGCGAACCTCTACGAGCAGTACTTC.

The V gene is TRBV5-6, the J gene TRBJ2-7; no clear D gene. CDR1 is SGHDT, CDR2 YYEEEE, per germline. The CDR3 runs to 11 residues. The V end was cut by 4 bases, the J end by 2 bases, with 4 bases between. CDR3 nucleotides: TGTGCCAGCAGCGCCACCTACGAGCAGTACTTC. The encoded protein is CASSATYEQYF.

The chain links TRBV23-1 to TRBJ2-5, with TRBD1 as a possible D gene (6 bases). The J call is doubtful: the DNA matches TRBJ2-7 better. TRBV23-1 is an ORF for which the function is uncertain. The CDR3 has 11 residues. The CDR3 is CATESGDEQYF. CDR3 sequence (DNA): TGCGCCACAGAATCAGGGGACGAGCAGTACTTC.

The gene calls are TRBV7-8 and TRBJ2-5; 7 bases map to TRBD1. Trimming took 1 base from V and 5 from J; bases not matched to a gene: 4. This CDR3 is 14 amino acids long. Germline CDR1 reads SGHVS; CDR2 reads FQNEAQ. The CDR3: CASSLGTGQETQYF. The CDR3 nucleotides read TGTGCCAGCAGCTTAGGGACAGGCCAGGAGACCCAGTACTTC.

The chain carries TRBV7-9 and TRBJ2-1; 10 positions match TRBD2. J was trimmed by 8 bases and V by 4 bases; bases with no gene match: 8. Germline CDR1 and CDR2: SEHNR and FQNEAQ (reference sequence). The CDR3 runs to 15 residues. CDR3 sequence reads: CASSSTSGDYHEQFF. The CDR3 DNA is TGTGCCAGCAGCTCCACTAGCGGGGATTACCATGAGCAGTTCTTC.